The TCR beta chain described here comes from a study of T cell responses to AZD1222 COVID-19 vaccine. Generated by immunoSEQ multiplex PCR, the TCRdb table keeps only in-frame clones and is missing some. The table lists tens of thousands of clones, about nine tenths of them singletons. Trimming took off 0 bases at V and 4 bases at J, with 16 bases between the two ends. Looked up from germline, CDR1 is SQVTM and CDR2 is ANQGSEA. This CDR3 has 15 residues. J is TRBJ2-7 and V is TRBV29-1; perhaps TRBD2 as D (7 bases). This clonotype originated in an adult who received the AZD1222 COVID-19 vaccine. Here the sequenced sample was peripheral blood, taken 28 days after the second AZD1222 dose. In nucleotides, the CDR3 is TGCAGCGTTGAAGAAGGTGGGGGGGCCATTTACGAGCAGTACTTC. This gives the protein CSVEEGGGAIYEQYF.